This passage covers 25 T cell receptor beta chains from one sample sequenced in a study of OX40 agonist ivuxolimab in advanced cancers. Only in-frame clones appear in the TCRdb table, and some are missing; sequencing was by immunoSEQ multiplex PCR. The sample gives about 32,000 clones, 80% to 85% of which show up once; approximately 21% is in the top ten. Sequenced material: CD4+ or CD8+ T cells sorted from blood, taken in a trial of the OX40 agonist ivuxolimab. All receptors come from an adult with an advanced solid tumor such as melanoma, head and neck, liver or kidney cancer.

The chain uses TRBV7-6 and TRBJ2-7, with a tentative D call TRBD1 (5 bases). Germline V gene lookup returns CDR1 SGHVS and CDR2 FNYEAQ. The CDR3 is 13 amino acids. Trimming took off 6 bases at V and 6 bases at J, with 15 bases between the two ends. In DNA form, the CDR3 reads TGTGCCAGCAGTTCATCCCTGGGGCTCGAGCAGTACTTC. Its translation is CASSSSLGLEQYF.

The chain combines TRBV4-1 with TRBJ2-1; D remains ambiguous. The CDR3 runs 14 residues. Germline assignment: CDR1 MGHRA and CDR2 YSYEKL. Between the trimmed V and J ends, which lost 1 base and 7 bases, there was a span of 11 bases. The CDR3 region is CASSQGYNENEQFF. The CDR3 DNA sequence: TGCGCCAGCAGCCAAGGCTATAATGAGAATGAGCAGTTCTTC.

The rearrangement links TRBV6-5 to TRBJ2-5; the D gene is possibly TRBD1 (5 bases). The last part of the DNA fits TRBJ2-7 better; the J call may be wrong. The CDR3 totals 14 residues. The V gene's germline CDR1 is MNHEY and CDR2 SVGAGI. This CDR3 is CASSYSDTFYEQYF. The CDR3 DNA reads TGTGCCAGCAGTTACTCGGACACCTTCTACGAGCAGTACTTC.

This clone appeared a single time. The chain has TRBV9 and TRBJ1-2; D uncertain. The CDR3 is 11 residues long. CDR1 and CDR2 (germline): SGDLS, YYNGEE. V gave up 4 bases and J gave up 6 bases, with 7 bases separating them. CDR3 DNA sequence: TGTGCCAGCAGCTCCCTAGATGGCTACACCTTC. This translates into CASSSLDGYTF.

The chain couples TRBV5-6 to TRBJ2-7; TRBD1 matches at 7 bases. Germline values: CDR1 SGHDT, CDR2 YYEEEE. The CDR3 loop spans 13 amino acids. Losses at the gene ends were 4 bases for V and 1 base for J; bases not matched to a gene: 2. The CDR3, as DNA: TGTGCCAGCAGCCGGGACAGATCCTACGAGCAGTACTTC. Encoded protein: CASSRDRSYEQYF. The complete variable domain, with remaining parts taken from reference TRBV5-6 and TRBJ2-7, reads DAGVTQSPTHLIKTRGQQVTLRCSPKSGHDTVSWYQQALGQGPQFIFQYYEEEERQRGNFPDRFSGHQFPNYSSELNVNALLLGDSALYLCASSRDRSYEQYFGPGTRLTVT.

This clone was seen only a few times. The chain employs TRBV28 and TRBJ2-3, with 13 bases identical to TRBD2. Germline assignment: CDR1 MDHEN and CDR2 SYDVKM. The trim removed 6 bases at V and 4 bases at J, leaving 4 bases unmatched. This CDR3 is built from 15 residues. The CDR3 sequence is CASRRTSGRADTQYF. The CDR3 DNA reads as TGTGCCAGCAGGAGGACTAGCGGGAGAGCAGATACGCAGTATTTT.

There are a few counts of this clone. CDR3 DNA sequence: TGTGCCAGCAGTTTATTAGGGACAGGTGCTAACTATGGCTACACCTTC. This translates into CASSLLGTGANYGYTF. The chain employs TRBV27 and TRBJ1-2; 8 positions agree with TRBD1. The junction had 4 bases not matched to a gene; V was cut back by 1 base and J by 0 bases. The CDR3 length is 16 residues. CDR1 and CDR2 (germline): MNHEY, SMNVEV (reference sequence).

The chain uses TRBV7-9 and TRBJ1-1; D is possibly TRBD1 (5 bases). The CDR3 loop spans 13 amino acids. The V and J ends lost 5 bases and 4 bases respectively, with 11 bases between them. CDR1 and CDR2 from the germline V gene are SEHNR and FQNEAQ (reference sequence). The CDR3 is CASSGGPFTEAFF. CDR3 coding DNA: TGTGCCAGCAGCGGGGGACCGTTCACTGAAGCTTTCTTT.

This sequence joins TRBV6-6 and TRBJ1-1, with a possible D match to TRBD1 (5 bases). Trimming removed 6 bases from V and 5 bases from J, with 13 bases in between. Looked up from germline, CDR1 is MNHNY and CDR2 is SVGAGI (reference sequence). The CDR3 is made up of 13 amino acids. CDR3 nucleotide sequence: TGTGCCAGCAGAACGGGGCGGGGGACTGAAGCTTTCTTT. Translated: CASRTGRGTEAFF.

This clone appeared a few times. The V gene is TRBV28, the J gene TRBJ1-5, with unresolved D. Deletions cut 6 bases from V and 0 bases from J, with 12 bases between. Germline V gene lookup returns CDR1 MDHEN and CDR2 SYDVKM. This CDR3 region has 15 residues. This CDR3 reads CASRATIYSNQPQHF. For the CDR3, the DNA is TGTGCCAGCAGGGCGACCATTTATAGCAATCAGCCCCAGCATTTT.

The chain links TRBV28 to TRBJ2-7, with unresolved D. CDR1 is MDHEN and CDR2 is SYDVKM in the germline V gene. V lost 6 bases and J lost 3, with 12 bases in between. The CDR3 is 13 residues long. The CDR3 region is CASSPRRVYEQYF. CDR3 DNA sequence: TGTGCCAGCAGCCCACGGAGAGTCTACGAGCAGTACTTC.

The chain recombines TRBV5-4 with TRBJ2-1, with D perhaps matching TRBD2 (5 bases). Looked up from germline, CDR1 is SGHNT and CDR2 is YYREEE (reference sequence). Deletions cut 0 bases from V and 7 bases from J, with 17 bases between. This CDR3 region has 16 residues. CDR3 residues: CASSLGSVILGNEQFF. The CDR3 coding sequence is TGTGCCAGCAGCTTGGGTAGCGTCATACTGGGGAATGAGCAGTTCTTC.

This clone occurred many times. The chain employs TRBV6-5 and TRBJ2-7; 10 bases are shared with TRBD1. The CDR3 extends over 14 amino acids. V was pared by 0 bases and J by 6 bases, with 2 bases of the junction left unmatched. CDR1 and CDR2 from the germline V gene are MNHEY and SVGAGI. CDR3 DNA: TGTGCCAGCAGTTACTCCGGGACAGGGGTCGAGCAGTACTTC. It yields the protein CASSYSGTGVEQYF.

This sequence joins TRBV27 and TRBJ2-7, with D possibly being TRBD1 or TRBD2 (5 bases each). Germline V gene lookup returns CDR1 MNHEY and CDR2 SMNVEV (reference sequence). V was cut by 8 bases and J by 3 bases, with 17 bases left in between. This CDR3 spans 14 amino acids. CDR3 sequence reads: CASRTPGLNYEQYF. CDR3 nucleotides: TGTGCCAGCCGGACACCGGGATTAAACTACGAGCAGTACTTC.

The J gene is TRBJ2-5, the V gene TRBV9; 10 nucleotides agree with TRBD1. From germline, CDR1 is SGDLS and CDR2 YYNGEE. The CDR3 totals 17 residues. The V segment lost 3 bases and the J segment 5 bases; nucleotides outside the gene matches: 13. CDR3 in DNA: TGTGCCAGCAGCGGAAGCCGAGGGACAGGGGCGGGGGAGACCCAGTACTTC. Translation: CASSGSRGTGAGETQYF.

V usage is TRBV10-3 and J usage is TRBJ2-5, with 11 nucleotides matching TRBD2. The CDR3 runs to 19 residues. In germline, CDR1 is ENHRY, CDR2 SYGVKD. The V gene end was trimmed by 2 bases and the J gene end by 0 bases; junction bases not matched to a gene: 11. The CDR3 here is CAISENPLAGGPYQETQYF. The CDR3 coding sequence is TGTGCCATCAGTGAGAACCCCCTAGCGGGAGGCCCGTACCAAGAGACCCAGTACTTC.

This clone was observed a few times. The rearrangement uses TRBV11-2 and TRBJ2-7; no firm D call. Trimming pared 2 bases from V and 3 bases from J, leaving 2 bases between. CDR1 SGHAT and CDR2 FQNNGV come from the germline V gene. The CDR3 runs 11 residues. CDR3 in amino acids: CASSLYYEQYF. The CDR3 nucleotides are TGTGCCAGCAGCTTATACTACGAGCAGTACTTC.

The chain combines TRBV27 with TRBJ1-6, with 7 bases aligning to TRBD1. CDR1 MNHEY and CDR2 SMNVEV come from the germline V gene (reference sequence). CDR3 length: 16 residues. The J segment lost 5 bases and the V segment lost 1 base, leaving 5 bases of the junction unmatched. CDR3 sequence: CASSLLPGQHNSPLHF. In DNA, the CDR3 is TGTGCCAGCAGTTTATTGCCGGGACAGCATAATTCACCCCTCCACTTT.

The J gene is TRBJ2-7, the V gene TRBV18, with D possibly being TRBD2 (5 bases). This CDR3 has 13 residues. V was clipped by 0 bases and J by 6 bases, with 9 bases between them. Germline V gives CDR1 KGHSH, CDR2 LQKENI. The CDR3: CASSPPIATEQYF. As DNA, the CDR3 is TGTGCCAGCTCACCACCGATAGCGACCGAGCAGTACTTC.

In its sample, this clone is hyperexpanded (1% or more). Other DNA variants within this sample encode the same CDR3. The CDR3 region is CASIDRVNTEAFF. The CDR3 bases are TGTGCCAGCATTGATAGGGTGAACACTGAAGCTTTCTTT. The chain has TRBV27 and TRBJ1-1; D gene uncertain. Per germline, CDR1 MNHEY and CDR2 SMNVEV (reference sequence). The V end was cut by 7 bases, the J end by 0 bases, with 9 bases between. The CDR3 consists of 13 residues.

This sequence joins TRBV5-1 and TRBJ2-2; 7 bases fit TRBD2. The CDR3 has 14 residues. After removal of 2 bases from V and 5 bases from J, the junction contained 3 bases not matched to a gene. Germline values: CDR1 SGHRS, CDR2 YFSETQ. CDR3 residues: CASSFPGGTGELFF. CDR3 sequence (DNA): TGCGCCAGCAGCTTCCCCGGGGGGACCGGGGAGCTGTTTTTT.

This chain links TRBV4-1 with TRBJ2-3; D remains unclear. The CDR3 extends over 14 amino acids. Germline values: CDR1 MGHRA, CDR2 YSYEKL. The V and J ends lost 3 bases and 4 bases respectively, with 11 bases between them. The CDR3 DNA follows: TGCGCCAGCAGCCAGATGGTTTCAGCAGATACGCAGTATTTT. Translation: CASSQMVSADTQYF.

In nucleotides, the CDR3 is TGTGCCAGCACCCGATTAAGCGGGCAGTTTAATTCACCCCTCCACTTT. Its protein product is CASTRLSGQFNSPLHF. V is TRBV28 and J is TRBJ1-6, with D unresolved. Germline values: CDR1 MDHEN, CDR2 SYDVKM. Trimming took 7 bases from V and 6 from J, leaving 19 bases between them. The CDR3 sequence is 16 residues long.

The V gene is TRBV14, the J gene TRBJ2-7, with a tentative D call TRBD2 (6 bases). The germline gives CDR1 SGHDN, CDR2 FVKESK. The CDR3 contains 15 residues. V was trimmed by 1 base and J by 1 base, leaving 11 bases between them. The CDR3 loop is CASSQVYGRSYEQYF. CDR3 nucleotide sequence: TGTGCCAGCAGCCAAGTTTACGGGAGATCCTACGAGCAGTACTTC.

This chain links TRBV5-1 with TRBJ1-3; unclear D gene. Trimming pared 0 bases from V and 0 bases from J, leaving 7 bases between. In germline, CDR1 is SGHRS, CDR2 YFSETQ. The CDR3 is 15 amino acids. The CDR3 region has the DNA TGCGCCAGCAGCTTGGATTGGAGCTCTGGAAACACCATATATTTT. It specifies CASSLDWSSGNTIYF. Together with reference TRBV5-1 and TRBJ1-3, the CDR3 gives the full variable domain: KAGVTQTPRYLIKTRGQQVTLSCSPISGHRSVSWYQQTPGQGLQFLFEYFSETQRNKGNFPGRFSGRQFSNSRSEMNVSTLELGDSALYLCASSLDWSSGNTIYFGEGSWLTVV.